This T cell receptor (beta chain) was captured in a study of T cell responses to AZD1222 COVID-19 vaccine. This clone is a singleton in its sample. V lost 0 bases to trimming and J lost 3 bases, with 12 bases between them. CDR1 is KGHSH, CDR2 LQKENI, per germline. The CDR3 runs to 16 residues. The method was immunoSEQ multiplex PCR; TCRdb's version includes in-frame clones alone and lacks a portion of them. This table holds approximately 110,000 clones, roughly nine tenths found once. The sequence was collected from an adult in good health. The source material was peripheral blood, sampled on day 0 of AZD1222 vaccination. V is TRBV18 and J is TRBJ1-3; D might be TRBD1 (6 bases). CDR3 loop: CASSPPKGVRGNTIYF. CDR3 DNA: TGTGCCAGCTCACCACCAAAGGGGGTCCGTGGAAACACCATATATTTT.